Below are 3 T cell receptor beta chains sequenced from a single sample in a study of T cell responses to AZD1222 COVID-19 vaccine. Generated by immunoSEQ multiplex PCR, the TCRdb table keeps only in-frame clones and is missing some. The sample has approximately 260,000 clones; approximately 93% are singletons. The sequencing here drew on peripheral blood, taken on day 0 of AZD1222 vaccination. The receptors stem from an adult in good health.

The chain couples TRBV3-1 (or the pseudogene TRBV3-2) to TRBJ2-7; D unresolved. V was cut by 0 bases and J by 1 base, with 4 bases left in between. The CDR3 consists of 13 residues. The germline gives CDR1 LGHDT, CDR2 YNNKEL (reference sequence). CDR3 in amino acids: CASSQDESYEQYF. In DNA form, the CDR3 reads TGTGCCAGCAGCCAAGATGAGTCCTACGAGCAGTACTTC.

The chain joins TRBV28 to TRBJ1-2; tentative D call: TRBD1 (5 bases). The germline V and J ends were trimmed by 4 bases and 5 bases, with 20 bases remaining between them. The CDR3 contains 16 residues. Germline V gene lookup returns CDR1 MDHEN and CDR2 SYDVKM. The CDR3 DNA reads TGTGCCAGCAGTTCTGGCCCGGGTGGAACAGGATATGGCTACACCTTC. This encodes CASSSGPGGTGYGYTF.

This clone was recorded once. CDR3 in DNA: TGCAGTGCTACTGACAGGGGTGAAAAACTGTTTTTT. It translates to CSATDRGEKLFF. The chain uses TRBV20-1 and TRBJ1-4; 8 nucleotides align to TRBD1. V lost 4 bases to trimming and J lost 7 bases; unmatched junction nucleotides: 2. CDR1 is DFQATT and CDR2 is SNEGSKA in the germline V gene (reference sequence). The CDR3 loop spans 12 amino acids.